The clone carrying this T cell receptor beta chain appeared once. What it binds is unknown. This entry is derived from a study of persistence of HIV-infected CD4 T cells. Sequencing used immunoSEQ version 4 in survey mode. Profiling relied on immunoSEQ multiplex PCR, and the TCRdb table lists in-frame clones only, not all of them. There are more than 25,000 clones in the sample; around four fifths occur only once, and less than 0.95% lies in the top ten. The stimulus was lysate of CMV-infected fibroblasts, 8.5 to 10 ug/mL. CD40L/CD69 double-negative CD45RO-high memory CD4+ T cells were collected. Trimming pared 9 bases from V and 6 bases from J, leaving 18 bases between. Germline values: CDR1 SNHLY, CDR2 FYNNEI. The CDR3 is 14 amino acids.

This receptor was obtained from an adult woman with HIV who was CMV-seropositive. This sequence joins TRBV2 and TRBJ2-1, with D perhaps assigned TRBD1 or TRBD2 (6 bases each). The sample in question was CD4+ T cells sorted from PBMCs after roughly 18-hour stimulation, obtained from a patient who received antiretroviral therapy. The DNA of the CDR3 is TGTGCCAGACAGAGGGGGGTCGCGGGCAATGAGCAGTTCTTC. Amino acid sequence: CARQRGVAGNEQFF.